This T cell receptor beta chain is drawn from a study of T cell repertoires in breast cancer. Study-wide findings and caveats: Shared TCRs had various nucleotide encodings, suggesting antigen-based selection and expansion.

Unpaired genes were suppressed by blocking oligonucleotides during a second nested PCR. TCRdb used MiXCR to reprocess the emulsion pairing reads, holding one entry per CDR3 protein. The sample yields tens of thousands of distinct CDR3 sequences, under 60% seen once. Paired alpha-beta TCRs of CD8+ T cells were analyzed by expanded emulsion RT-PCR. This clonotype was found a few times. What it binds is unknown. This clonotype originated in a pool of human donors with breast cancer or a healthy control (not recorded which). Sequencing was done on a sample of CD8+ T cells.

CDR3: CAGGRDHTEAFF. DNA for the CDR3: TGTGCCGGGGGTCGGGACCACACTGAAGCTTTCTTT. The V and J genes are TRBV30 and TRBJ1-1; maybe TRBD1 (5 bases). V lost 8 bases, J lost 3 bases, and 13 bases lay in between. The CDR3 runs to 12 residues. Germline V gene data show CDR1 as GTSNPN and CDR2 as SVGIG (reference sequence).